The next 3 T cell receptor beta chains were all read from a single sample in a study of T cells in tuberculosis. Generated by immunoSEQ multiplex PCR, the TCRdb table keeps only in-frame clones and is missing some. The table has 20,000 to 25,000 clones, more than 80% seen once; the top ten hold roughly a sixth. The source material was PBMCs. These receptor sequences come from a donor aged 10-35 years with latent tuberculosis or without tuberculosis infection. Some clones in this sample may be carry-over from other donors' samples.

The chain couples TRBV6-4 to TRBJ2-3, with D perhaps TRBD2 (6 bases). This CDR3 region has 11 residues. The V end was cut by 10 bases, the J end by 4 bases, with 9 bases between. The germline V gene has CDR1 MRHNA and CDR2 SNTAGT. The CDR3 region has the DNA TGTGCCACCTCGGGGGCAGATACGCAGTATTTT. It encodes CATSGADTQYF.

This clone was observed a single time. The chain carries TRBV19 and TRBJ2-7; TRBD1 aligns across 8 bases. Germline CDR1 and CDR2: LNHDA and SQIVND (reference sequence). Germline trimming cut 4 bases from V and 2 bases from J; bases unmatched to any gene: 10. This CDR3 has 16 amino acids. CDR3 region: CASSRVRDRLTYEQYF. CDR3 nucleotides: TGTGCCAGTAGTAGGGTCCGGGACAGGCTTACCTACGAGCAGTACTTC. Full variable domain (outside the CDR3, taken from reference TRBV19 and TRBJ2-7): DGGITQSPKYLFRKEGQNVTLSCEQNLNHDAMYWYRQDPGQGLRLIYYSQIVNDFQKGDIAEGYSVSREKKESFPLTVTSAQKNPTAFYLCASSRVRDRLTYEQYFGPGTRLTVT.

The CDR3 DNA follows: TGTGCCACAGGCAGGGATGGGGGAGGGAACACCATATATTTT. Translated, it gives CATGRDGGGNTIYF. The chain has TRBV7-2 and TRBJ1-3; D perhaps matches TRBD1 (5 bases). CDR1 and CDR2 (germline): SGHTA, FQGNSA. The CDR3 has 14 amino acids. V was cut by 10 bases and J by 7 bases, with 20 bases left in between.